These 21 T cell receptor beta chains were all obtained from the same sample, sequenced in a study of blood T cell repertoires in COVID-19. TCRdb keeps only in-frame clones here, not all; method: immunoSEQ multiplex PCR. Here the sample spans 150,000 to 180,000 clones, around 83% being singletons. Sequencing was carried out using peripheral blood. These receptors all stem from a woman aged 55 to 70 with acute or convalescent COVID-19.

V gene TRBV14 combines with J gene TRBJ1-3; the D gene is possibly TRBD1 (6 bases). CDR3 length: 18 residues. V was shortened by 4 bases and J by 2 bases, with 21 bases between the two germline ends. Germline CDR1 is SGHDN and CDR2 is FVKESK. The CDR3 reads CASSPGRGEALPGNTIYF. The CDR3 coding sequence is TGTGCCAGCAGCCCGGGCAGGGGCGAGGCACTTCCTGGAAACACCATATATTTT. The whole variable domain, filled in from reference TRBV14 and TRBJ1-3, reads EAGVTQFPSHSVIEKGQTVTLRCDPISGHDNLYWYRRVMGKEIKFLLHFVKESKQDESGMPNNRFLAERTGGTYSTLKVQPAELEDSGVYFCASSPGRGEALPGNTIYFGEGSWLTVV.

The rearrangement links TRBV18 to TRBJ1-4; D unclear. This CDR3 is 13 amino acids long. The germline V gene encodes CDR1 KGHSH and CDR2 LQKENI. V was shortened by 2 bases and J by 5 bases, with 6 bases between the two germline ends. CDR3: CASSPARNEKLFF. CDR3 bases: TGTGCCAGCTCACCAGCCAGAAATGAAAAACTGTTTTTT.

The V and J genes are TRBV5-1 and TRBJ1-4; 9 nucleotides agree with TRBD1. Germline CDR1 is SGHRS and CDR2 is YFSETQ. This CDR3 is built from 15 residues. The junction had 8 bases not matched to a gene; V was cut back by 4 bases and J by 7 bases. CDR3 sequence: CASSPGQGMGEKLFF. CDR3 coding DNA: TGCGCCAGCAGCCCGGGACAGGGTATGGGTGAAAAACTGTTTTTT.

The chain is built from TRBV11-1 and TRBJ2-5, with D uncertain. CDR1 is SGHAT, CDR2 FQDESV, per germline (reference sequence). The CDR3 is made up of 12 amino acids. V was trimmed by 4 bases and J by 4 bases, leaving 7 bases between them. The CDR3 sequence: CASSWASETQYF. CDR3 in DNA: TGTGCCAGCAGCTGGGCTTCAGAGACCCAGTACTTC.

V gene TRBV11-2 combines with J gene TRBJ1-2; 7 bases map to TRBD1. This CDR3 comprises 14 residues. Germline assignment: CDR1 SGHAT and CDR2 FQNNGV. Unmatched junction bases numbered 1, after V lost 0 bases and J lost 3 bases. In nucleotides, the CDR3 is TGTGCCAGCAGCTTAGACAGGGGGGACTATGGCTACACCTTC. Its translation: CASSLDRGDYGYTF.

The chain is built from TRBV15 and TRBJ1-5; D perhaps matches TRBD1 (5 bases). The V end lost 4 bases, the J end lost 0 bases, and 13 bases lay between the germline ends. The CDR3 is 16 amino acids. Per the germline V gene, CDR1 is LNHNV and CDR2 is YYDKDF (reference sequence). The CDR3 sequence is CATSNVPRDSNQPQHF. The DNA of the CDR3 is TGTGCCACCAGCAACGTCCCCAGGGATAGCAATCAGCCCCAGCATTTT.

The CDR3 is CASSLSQLSNQPQHF. Written as DNA, the CDR3 is TGTGCCAGCAGTTTATCACAGTTGAGCAATCAGCCCCAGCATTTT. The rearrangement links TRBV27 to TRBJ1-5; D unclear. This CDR3 is 15 amino acids long. Germline V lookup: CDR1 MNHEY, CDR2 SMNVEV (reference sequence). V was trimmed by 0 bases and J by 1 base, leaving 7 bases between them.

This chain connects TRBV10-3 to TRBJ1-2; D unclear. In germline, CDR1 is ENHRY, CDR2 SYGVKD. Between the trimmed V and J ends, which lost 1 base and 3 bases, there was a span of 12 bases. The CDR3 has 15 residues. As DNA, the CDR3 is TGTGCCATCAGTGAGTGGCGGGAAATGGACTATGGCTACACCTTC. This translates into CAISEWREMDYGYTF.

The V gene is TRBV5-1, the J gene TRBJ2-3, with 7 nucleotides matching TRBD2. The CDR3 loop spans 16 amino acids. V lost 4 bases to trimming and J lost 0 bases; unmatched junction nucleotides: 8. The V gene's germline CDR1 is SGHRS and CDR2 YFSETQ. The CDR3 nucleotides read TGCGCCAGCAGCAACCTAGAAGCGGGGAGCACAGATACGCAGTATTTT. Translating gives CASSNLEAGSTDTQYF.

The chain is built from TRBV10-3 and TRBJ1-2; 9 bases are shared with TRBD1. Looked up from germline, CDR1 is ENHRY and CDR2 is SYGVKD. The CDR3 spans 12 residues. After removal of 4 bases from V and 8 bases from J, the junction contained 2 bases not matched to a gene. The DNA for the CDR3 is TGTGCCATCAGTGGACAGGGGGTAGGCTACACCTTC. It specifies CAISGQGVGYTF.

This clone was counted a single time. The genes are TRBV29-1 and TRBJ1-6, with D hard to call. Trimming cost V 5 bases and J 0 bases, with 11 bases left between them. The CDR3 extends over 15 amino acids. Germline lookup yields CDR1 SQVTM and CDR2 ANQGSEA. The CDR3 protein is CSVMDGSSYNSPLHF. CDR3 bases: TGCAGCGTTATGGACGGGAGCTCCTATAATTCACCCCTCCACTTT.

The chain links TRBV2 to TRBJ1-1, with 7 bases aligning to TRBD1. The V gene end was trimmed by 6 bases and the J gene end by 6 bases; junction bases not matched to a gene: 10. Germline V gene lookup returns CDR1 SNHLY and CDR2 FYNNEI. There are 14 residues in the CDR3. CDR3 sequence (DNA): TGTGCCAGCAGGCCCCAGACAGGGATCGCTGAAGCTTTCTTT. This translates into CASRPQTGIAEAFF. The full variable domain, with the rest looked up from reference TRBV2 and TRBJ1-1, is EPEVTQTPSHQVTQMGQEVILRCVPISNHLYFYWYRQILGQKVEFLVSFYNNEISEKSEIFDDQFSVERPDGSNFTLKIRSTKLEDSAMYFCASRPQTGIAEAFFGQGTRLTVV.

This rearrangement joins TRBV20-1 to TRBJ2-3; 8 positions agree with TRBD1. Trimming took 3 bases from V and 5 from J; bases not matched to a gene: 4. Germline loops: CDR1 DFQATT, CDR2 SNEGSKA (reference sequence). The CDR3 spans 13 residues. The CDR3 nucleotides read TGCAGTGCTAGTCAGGGGGCCGAAGATACGCAGTATTTT. Translation: CSASQGAEDTQYF.

The rearrangement joins TRBV5-1 to TRBJ1-2; no firm D call. The V gene lost 4 bases and the J gene lost 2 bases, with 18 bases spanning the gap. Germline V gene sequence: CDR1 SGHRS, CDR2 YFSETQ. CDR3 length equals 16 residues. DNA of the CDR3: TGCGCCAGCAGCCTAGGACCGGGAGAAGAGAACTATGGCTACACCTTC. It codes for CASSLGPGEENYGYTF. The full variable domain, rest sourced from reference TRBV5-1 and TRBJ1-2, is KAGVTQTPRYLIKTRGQQVTLSCSPISGHRSVSWYQQTPGQGLQFLFEYFSETQRNKGNFPGRFSGRQFSNSRSEMNVSTLELGDSALYLCASSLGPGEENYGYTFGSGTRLTVV.

The chain employs TRBV9 and TRBJ2-2, with D unresolved. The CDR3 is 13 amino acids. The V end was cut by 0 bases, the J end by 6 bases, with 6 bases between. Germline lookup yields CDR1 SGDLS and CDR2 YYNGEE. CDR3 sequence: CASSVALPGELFF. Written as DNA, the CDR3 is TGTGCCAGCAGCGTAGCCCTACCCGGGGAGCTGTTTTTT. Drawing the rest from reference TRBV9 and TRBJ2-2, the complete variable domain is DSGVTQTPKHLITATGQRVTLRCSPRSGDLSVYWYQQSLDQGLQFLIQYYNGEERAKGNILERFSAQQFPDLHSELNLSSLELGDSALYFCASSVALPGELFFGEGSRLTVL.

V gene TRBV28 combines with J gene TRBJ1-2; TRBD1 matches at 7 bases. The germline gives CDR1 MDHEN, CDR2 SYDVKM. This CDR3 comprises 12 residues. V gave up 5 bases and J gave up 5 bases; unmatched junction bases: 2. The CDR3: CASSNRGYGYTF. CDR3 sequence (DNA): TGTGCCAGCAGTAACAGGGGATATGGCTACACCTTC.

This clone appeared once. The chain uses TRBV18 and TRBJ2-1, with D hard to call. The CDR3 covers 18 residues. The V end was cut by 2 bases, the J end by 5 bases, with 22 bases between. Germline V gives CDR1 KGHSH, CDR2 LQKENI. The CDR3 loop is CASSPFVDIDSRNNEQFF. The CDR3, as DNA: TGTGCCAGCTCACCATTTGTAGATATTGACTCGAGGAACAATGAGCAGTTCTTC.

CDR3 DNA: TGTGCCAGCAGCTTAGAGGGACAGCGATACAATGAGCAGTTCTTC. Its protein is CASSLEGQRYNEQFF. V is TRBV7-2 and J is TRBJ2-1; 7 bases match TRBD1. This CDR3 is 15 amino acids long. Germline V CDR1 and CDR2: SGHTA, FQGNSA. Germline trimming cut 1 base from V and 4 bases from J; bases unmatched to any gene: 4.

This chain connects TRBV19 to TRBJ2-1; D gene ambiguous. Germline loops: CDR1 LNHDA, CDR2 SQIVND (reference sequence). V lost 5 bases, J lost 7 bases, and 9 bases lay in between. The CDR3 is 12 amino acids. CDR3 loop: CASSEVWNEQFF. The CDR3 DNA is TGTGCCAGTAGTGAGGTTTGGAATGAGCAGTTCTTC.

This clone was recorded only once. V gene TRBV7-9 combines with J gene TRBJ1-4, with TRBD1 identical over 8 bases. Trimming at V came to 5 bases and at J to 4 bases, leaving 6 bases not matched to a gene. This CDR3 has 15 residues. Germline V gene data show CDR1 as SEHNR and CDR2 as FQNEAQ (reference sequence). CDR3 loop: CASSPQGAINEKLFF. CDR3 in DNA: TGTGCCAGCAGCCCCCAGGGGGCTATTAATGAAAAACTGTTTTTT.

This clone has only one observation. The rearrangement links TRBV3-1 (or the pseudogene TRBV3-2) to TRBJ1-6; TRBD1 aligns across 10 bases. Germline V lookup: CDR1 LGHDT, CDR2 YNNKEL (reference sequence). CDR3 length: 16 amino acids. Trimming removed 4 bases from V and 9 bases from J; junction bases left unmatched: 9. In nucleotides, the CDR3 is TGTGCCAGCAGCCCGACAGGGGGCTACCTAGCTTCACCCCTCCACTTT. This sequence encodes CASSPTGGYLASPLHF.